The 31 T cell receptor beta chains below come from one sample, sequenced in a study of control samples from healthy donors and cancer patients. Assay used: immunoSEQ multiplex PCR; TCRdb lists only in-frame clones, some missing. There are approximately 150,000 clones in the sample; approximately 91% occur only once, and 4% to 5.5% lies in the top ten. Sequencing used blood. The origin of the receptors is a young man in good health.

The chain combines TRBV7-2 with TRBJ2-1, with no clear D. V was trimmed by 7 bases and J by 4 bases, leaving 14 bases between them. The CDR3 extends over 14 amino acids. The germline gives CDR1 SGHTA, CDR2 FQGNSA. CDR3 in DNA: TGTGCCAGCACCCCAGTTTCCGTGTACAATGAGCAGTTCTTC. Its protein is CASTPVSVYNEQFF.

The chain employs TRBV18 and TRBJ2-7, with D maybe TRBD1 (6 bases). Trimming cost V 6 bases and J 2 bases, with 11 bases left between them. Germline CDR1 reads KGHSH; CDR2 reads LQKENI. The CDR3 is 13 amino acids. The CDR3 loop reads CASSRDTTYEQYF. CDR3 bases: TGTGCCAGCTCCCGGGACACTACCTACGAGCAGTACTTC.

This clone was detected only once. The chain is built from TRBV10-1 and TRBJ1-5; 7 bases align to TRBD1. This CDR3 has 13 amino acids. Germline CDR1 and CDR2: WNHNN and SYGVQD (reference sequence). Trimming cost V 6 bases and J 1 base; bases outside gene matches: 0. This CDR3 is CASRTGSNQPQHF. The CDR3 bases are TGCGCCAGCAGGACAGGGAGCAATCAGCCCCAGCATTTT.

The genes are TRBV30 and TRBJ2-5, with 7 bases identical to TRBD2. After removal of 2 bases from V and 4 bases from J, the junction contained 7 bases not matched to a gene. The germline CDR1 and CDR2 sequences are GTSNPN and SVGIG (reference sequence). The CDR3 is made up of 14 amino acids. DNA of the CDR3: TGTGCCTGGAGTAGGGGCGGGAGTAGAGAGACCCAGTACTTC. The encoded protein is CAWSRGGSRETQYF.

This chain links TRBV4-3 with TRBJ1-4; a weak D match, TRBD1 (5 bases). Germline V lookup: CDR1 LGHNA, CDR2 YSLEER. This CDR3 comprises 16 residues. V shed 0 bases and J shed 8 bases, with 16 bases lying between them. CDR3 residues: CASSQDGQRVGEKLFF. CDR3 DNA sequence: TGCGCCAGCAGCCAAGATGGACAAAGGGTTGGGGAAAAACTGTTTTTT.

The CDR3 DNA reads TGTGCCAGCAGTGAAGAGGGAGAGACCCAGTACTTC. Translating it yields CASSEEGETQYF. The genes are TRBV6-1 and TRBJ2-5; D is unresolved. Germline V gives CDR1 MNHNS, CDR2 SASEGT. Trimming removed 1 base from V and 4 bases from J, with 4 bases in between. This CDR3 contains 12 residues.

The genes are TRBV4-1 and TRBJ2-7, with a weak D call TRBD1 (6 bases). The CDR3 is 15 amino acids. Germline CDR1 reads MGHRA; CDR2 reads YSYEKL. Trimming cost V 2 bases and J 4 bases, with 15 bases left between them. This chain's CDR3 is CASSQIGQKRYEQYF. In nucleotides, the CDR3 is TGCGCCAGCAGCCAAATAGGACAGAAACGGTACGAGCAGTACTTC.

This clone was seen only once. The J gene is TRBJ1-6, the V gene TRBV9; no clear D. This CDR3 spans 13 amino acids. CDR1 is SGDLS and CDR2 is YYNGEE in the germline V gene. V lost 0 bases and J lost 8, with 6 bases in between. The CDR3 spells CASSVELYSPLHF. The CDR3 region has the DNA TGTGCCAGCAGCGTAGAACTTTATTCACCCCTCCACTTT.

The J gene is TRBJ2-7, the V gene TRBV27; D gene unclear. Trimming removed 5 bases from V and 5 bases from J, with 13 bases in between. Germline assignment: CDR1 MNHEY and CDR2 SMNVEV (reference sequence). The CDR3 consists of 13 residues. The CDR3 DNA reads as TGTGCCAGCAGTCTAGGCAAATGGGACGAGCAGTACTTC. Its protein is CASSLGKWDEQYF.

The rearrangement uses TRBV21-1 and TRBJ2-5. TRBV21-1 is a pseudogene. CDR3 length equals 11 residues. The CDR3 is CASSKGETQYF. CDR3 coding DNA: TGTGCCAGCAGCAAGGGGGAGACCCAGTACTTC.

V gene TRBV15 combines with J gene TRBJ2-1, with D perhaps given as TRBD1 or TRBD2 (6 bases each). CDR1 LNHNV and CDR2 YYDKDF come from the germline V gene (reference sequence). The V end lost 1 base, the J end lost 7 bases, and 11 bases lay between the germline ends. CDR3 length: 14 amino acids. This CDR3 reads CATSRATGRNEQFF. CDR3 coding DNA: TGTGCCACCAGCAGAGCCACAGGGAGGAATGAGCAGTTCTTC.

The V call is TRBV7-8, the J call TRBJ1-1, with 9 positions matching TRBD1. V dropped 5 bases and J dropped 7; count of bases not matched to a gene: 20. There are 18 residues in the CDR3. Germline CDR1 is SGHVS and CDR2 is FQNEAQ. The chain's CDR3 is CASSPRPRGQGPFGEAFF. For the CDR3, the DNA is TGTGCCAGCAGCCCTCGACCCCGGGGACAGGGACCTTTTGGTGAAGCTTTCTTT.

The chain links TRBV9 to TRBJ2-2; D may correspond to TRBD1 or TRBD2 (6 bases each). Germline assignment: CDR1 SGDLS and CDR2 YYNGEE. CDR3 size: 15 residues. V lost 3 bases and J lost 2, with 11 bases in between. CDR3 amino acids: CASSEGGLNTGELFF. In DNA, the CDR3 is TGTGCCAGCAGCGAGGGGGGACTTAACACCGGGGAGCTGTTTTTT.

The rearrangement links TRBV18 to TRBJ2-5, with 10 bases lining up with TRBD2. CDR1 is KGHSH, CDR2 LQKENI, per germline. V dropped 3 bases and J dropped 5; count of bases not matched to a gene: 0. There are 13 residues in the CDR3. Here the CDR3 reads CASSPGLAETQYF. CDR3 bases: TGTGCCAGCTCACCGGGACTAGCGGAGACCCAGTACTTC.

The rearrangement joins TRBV4-2 to TRBJ1-5; the D is unclear. This CDR3 is built from 12 residues. The V end was cut by 0 bases, the J end by 6 bases, with 3 bases between. Germline CDR1 reads LGHNA; CDR2 reads YNFKEQ. Here the CDR3 DNA reads TGTGCCAGCAGCCAAGATGGTCAGCCCCAGCATTTT. It encodes CASSQDGQPQHF.

J is TRBJ1-1 and V is TRBV11-3, with D maybe TRBD1 (6 bases). The CDR3 is 13 amino acids. Germline-derived CDR1 and CDR2 are SGHNT and YENEEA. Deletions cut 3 bases from V and 11 bases from J, with 16 bases between. DNA for the CDR3: TGTGCCAGCAGCTTTAGGCAGGGGAAGGAGGCTTTCTTT. Its protein product is CASSFRQGKEAFF.

The genes are TRBV27 and TRBJ1-4; D remains unclear. Germline CDR1 MNHEY, CDR2 SMNVEV (reference sequence). Trimming left V 5 bases short and J 4 bases short, with 8 bases between. The CDR3 has 13 residues. In DNA form, the CDR3 reads TGTGCCAGCAGTCCGCAACTTAATGAAAAACTGTTTTTT. Translating it yields CASSPQLNEKLFF.

This clone was detected a few times. CDR3 loop: CASSQDGQGGSNEQFF. In DNA form, the CDR3 reads TGTGCCAGCAGCCAAGATGGACAGGGGGGAAGTAATGAGCAGTTCTTC. The gene calls are TRBV4-2 and TRBJ2-1; 10 positions match TRBD1. After removal of 0 bases from V and 7 bases from J, the junction contained 6 bases not matched to a gene. The CDR3 consists of 16 residues. Per the germline V gene, CDR1 is LGHNA and CDR2 is YNFKEQ.

CDR3 nucleotide sequence: TGTGCCAGCAGCTTATCCGGGACTAGCGGGAAGGCGTACAATGAGCAGTTCTTC. Its protein is CASSLSGTSGKAYNEQFF. The chain combines TRBV7-9 with TRBJ2-1, with 13 bases identical to TRBD2. The CDR3 runs 18 residues. The ends lost 2 bases at V and 4 bases at J; junction bases unmatched: 8. Germline assignment: CDR1 SEHNR and CDR2 FQNEAQ (reference sequence). The full variable domain, in which reference TRBV7-9 and TRBJ2-1 provide the parts outside the CDR3, is DTGVSQNPRHKITKRGQNVTFRCDPISEHNRLYWYRQTLGQGPEFLTYFQNEAQLEKSRLLSDRFSAERPKGSFSTLEIQRTEQGDSAMYLCASSLSGTSGKAYNEQFFGPGTRLTVL.

This rearrangement joins TRBV6-5 to TRBJ2-1, with 8 bases matching TRBD2. The CDR3 is 14 amino acids. Losses at the gene ends were 8 bases for V and 4 bases for J; bases not matched to a gene: 7. Germline loops: CDR1 MNHEY, CDR2 SVGAGI. CDR3 sequence reads: CASGLGGGYNEQFF. CDR3 DNA sequence: TGTGCCAGCGGGCTCGGGGGGGGTTACAATGAGCAGTTCTTC.

This clone was seen a handful of times. The rearrangement links TRBV7-2 to TRBJ2-3, with D perhaps matching TRBD1 (6 bases). Trimming shortened V by 5 bases and J by 2 bases, and 17 bases separated the two germline ends. The length of the CDR3 is 16 residues. Germline V gene lookup returns CDR1 SGHTA and CDR2 FQGNSA. The CDR3 DNA follows: TGTGCCAGCAGCCCGAGGACAGCGCTAGACACAGATACGCAGTATTTT. Translated, it gives CASSPRTALDTDTQYF.

This rearrangement joins TRBV6-2 or TRBV6-3 to TRBJ1-2, with a tentative D call TRBD1 (5 bases). Germline assignment: CDR1 MNHEY and CDR2 SVGEGT. The CDR3 extends over 14 amino acids. V dropped 2 bases and J dropped 8 bases, with 15 bases sitting between them. The CDR3 nucleotides read TGTGCCAGCAGTTACCCAGGGTTTGGAACAGGCTACACCTTC. This codes for CASSYPGFGTGYTF.

The rearrangement uses TRBV6-5 and TRBJ1-5; weak D call: TRBD1 (6 bases). The V and J ends lost 7 bases and 2 bases respectively, with 15 bases between them. The CDR3 has 15 amino acids. Germline CDR1 and CDR2: MNHEY and SVGAGI. This chain's CDR3 is CASTLTGWGNQPQHF. The CDR3 region has the DNA TGTGCCAGCACCCTCACAGGGTGGGGCAATCAGCCCCAGCATTTT.

This clone has a handful of counts. The chain has TRBV11-2 and TRBJ2-3, with TRBD1 as a possible D gene (6 bases). The germline CDR1 and CDR2 sequences are SGHAT and FQNNGV. The CDR3 length is 14 residues. Trimming pared 5 bases from V and 8 bases from J, leaving 17 bases between. The CDR3 region has the DNA TGTGCCAGCAGCCCGACGCAGGGGCAAGGTACGCAGTATTTT. This encodes CASSPTQGQGTQYF.

The V and J genes are TRBV18 and TRBJ1-1, with no clear D. The CDR3 runs 13 residues. Germline V gene sequence: CDR1 KGHSH, CDR2 LQKENI. The V end was cut by 2 bases, the J end by 6 bases, with 10 bases between. The CDR3 reads CASSPMPSAEAFF. The CDR3 nucleotides read TGTGCCAGCTCACCAATGCCTTCGGCTGAAGCTTTCTTT.

This chain connects TRBV29-1 to TRBJ2-2; TRBD2 matches 11 bases. V shed 4 bases, J shed 4 bases, and the junction held 2 bases outside the gene matches. The CDR3 sequence is 14 residues long. Germline V gene sequence: CDR1 SQVTM, CDR2 ANQGSEA. The CDR3 DNA reads TGCAGCGTTGGGGGACTAGCGGCCACCGGGGAGCTGTTTTTT. Protein: CSVGGLAATGELFF.

The V gene is TRBV7-2, the J gene TRBJ2-5, with 7 bases lining up with TRBD2. The CDR3 length is 16 residues. In germline, CDR1 is SGHTA, CDR2 FQGNSA. V lost 5 bases to trimming and J lost 7 bases; unmatched junction nucleotides: 16. The CDR3 region has the DNA TGTGCCAGCAGCGCGAACCAAGGGCCCGGCGGGGGGACCCAGTACTTC. The encoded protein is CASSANQGPGGGTQYF.

The chain uses TRBV27 and TRBJ2-7; 10 bases align to TRBD2. CDR1 is MNHEY and CDR2 is SMNVEV in the germline V gene (reference sequence). The junction had 6 bases not matched to a gene; V was cut back by 3 bases and J by 4 bases. The CDR3 consists of 15 residues. The CDR3 DNA reads TGTGCCAGCAGTTTCAAAGCGGGAGGGCCATACGAGCAGTACTTC. This codes for CASSFKAGGPYEQYF.

J is TRBJ1-3 and V is TRBV5-4; the D gene is possibly TRBD1 (5 bases). CDR1 is SGHNT and CDR2 is YYREEE in the germline V gene (reference sequence). V lost 4 bases to trimming and J lost 4 bases, with 6 bases between them. This CDR3 is built from 12 residues. CDR3 DNA sequence: TGTGCCAGCAGCGGGGACGGAAACACCATATATTTT. This codes for CASSGDGNTIYF.

The chain uses TRBV5-1 and TRBJ2-1, with 10 bases matching TRBD1. In germline, CDR1 is SGHRS, CDR2 YFSETQ. The CDR3 is made up of 17 amino acids. Trimming took 1 base from V and 5 from J; bases not matched to a gene: 9. The CDR3 region is CASSLIILGQGHNEQFF. CDR3 coding DNA: TGCGCCAGCAGCTTGATTATTCTGGGACAGGGGCACAATGAGCAGTTCTTC.

The chain carries TRBV4-2 and TRBJ1-6; D gene ambiguous. The germline V and J ends were trimmed by 5 bases and 0 bases, with 17 bases remaining between them. The CDR3 loop spans 18 amino acids. The germline CDR1 and CDR2 sequences are LGHNA and YNFKEQ. Written as DNA, the CDR3 is TGTGCCAGCAGCGTAGGGCGTTTGGGGAGCTCCTATAATTCACCCCTCCACTTT. The encoded protein is CASSVGRLGSSYNSPLHF.